The 8 T cell receptor beta chains below come from one sample, sequenced in a study of identical twins. TCRdb recomputed calls from the 5' RACE reads with MiXCR, one row per CDR3 protein. This table holds hundreds of thousands of distinct CDR3 sequences, approximately 24% found once. The same specimen was also included in a second study, on T cells expressing NK-cell markers.

Sequencing input: CD4+ T cells sorted from blood. These receptors originate from a woman between 18 and 29 years old in good health.

This clonotype occurred a few times. This sequence joins TRBV11-2 and TRBJ2-1; D is undetermined. V shed 3 bases and J shed 8 bases, with 11 bases lying between them. The germline CDR1 and CDR2 sequences are SGHAT and FQNNGV. The CDR3 consists of 13 residues. CDR3 sequence reads: CASSLSYGDEQFF. The CDR3 DNA sequence: TGTGCCAGCAGCTTGTCCTATGGGGATGAGCAGTTCTTC.

The chain is built from TRBV15 and TRBJ2-7, with 9 nucleotides matching TRBD1. The germline V gene encodes CDR1 LNHNV and CDR2 YYDKDF (reference sequence). The CDR3 is made up of 19 amino acids. V was pared by 0 bases and J by 3 bases, with 15 bases of the junction left unmatched. The DNA of the CDR3 is TGTGCCACCAGCAGAGATGTTCTGGGACAGGGATTTTCCGGCTACGAGCAGTACTTC. Amino acids: CATSRDVLGQGFSGYEQYF.

This clonotype turned up a few times. The gene calls are TRBV6-1 and TRBJ2-2, with a weak D call TRBD2 (5 bases). CDR3 length: 14 residues. The germline V gene encodes CDR1 MNHNS and CDR2 SASEGT. Trimming pared 10 bases from V and 7 bases from J, leaving 19 bases between. The CDR3 here is CATAPRGYGGELFF. The CDR3 DNA sequence: TGTGCCACAGCCCCCCGGGGTTACGGCGGGGAGCTGTTTTTT.

This clonotype was found a few times. The gene calls are TRBV9 and TRBJ2-2; possibly TRBD1 or TRBD2 for D (5 bases each). The CDR3 has 18 residues. Trimming removed 3 bases from V and 5 bases from J, with 23 bases in between. Germline assignment: CDR1 SGDLS and CDR2 YYNGEE. CDR3 sequence (DNA): TGTGCCAGCAGCGAACGGGGCCCGGGTCCCCTGTTGACCGGGGAGCTGTTTTTT. Protein sequence: CASSERGPGPLLTGELFF.

V is TRBV20-1 and J is TRBJ2-1, with D maybe TRBD2 (5 bases). Looked up from germline, CDR1 is DFQATT and CDR2 is SNEGSKA (reference sequence). The length of the CDR3 is 11 residues. V lost 5 bases and J 6 bases, leaving 8 bases between the germline ends. In DNA form, the CDR3 reads TGCAGTGCTTCTAGCAGCAATGAGCAGTTCTTC. Translating gives CSASSSNEQFF.

The chain employs TRBV6-5 and TRBJ2-3; 8 bases are a match to TRBD2. V lost 0 bases and J lost 3; bases outside the gene matches: 11. The CDR3 sequence is 18 residues long. Germline V gene data show CDR1 as MNHEY and CDR2 as SVGAGI. The CDR3 sequence: CASSYSCCSGGDTDTQYF. The DNA of the CDR3 is TGTGCCAGCAGTTACTCTTGTTGCAGCGGGGGCGATACAGATACGCAGTATTTT.

The chain recombines TRBV5-1 with TRBJ2-2, with 7 bases lining up with TRBD1. The germline gives CDR1 SGHRS, CDR2 YFSETQ. This CDR3 comprises 16 residues. With 0 bases clipped from V and 4 bases from J, the junction kept 6 bases outside the gene matches. The CDR3 DNA sequence: TGCGCCAGCAGCTTGGTGCCAGGGGGAGTCACCGGGGAGCTGTTTTTT. This sequence encodes CASSLVPGGVTGELFF.

This chain connects TRBV4-3 to TRBJ2-7; 7 nucleotides agree with TRBD1. The CDR3 has 14 amino acids. With V trimmed by 1 base and J by 2 bases, 2 bases remained unmatched. Germline CDR1 and CDR2: LGHNA and YSLEER. The DNA for the CDR3 is TGCGCCAGCAGCCAAGCAGGGGGAACCTACGAGCAGTACTTC. It translates to CASSQAGGTYEQYF.